The 26 T cell receptor beta chains below come from one sample, sequenced in a study of blood T cells in healthy people across ages. A second PCR of 7 to 11 cycles used a sample-barcoded 5' primer and a J-beta primer mix. TCRdb passed the 5' RACE reads through MiXCR, listing each CDR3 protein once. Of hundreds of thousands of distinct CDR3 sequences listed, roughly 41% are singletons. The sample taken for sequencing was blood. These receptors all stem from a woman aged 60-75 years in good health.

The chain uses TRBV6-6 and TRBJ2-7; possible D gene TRBD2, 5 bases. V gave up 2 bases and J gave up 7 bases, with 24 bases separating them. CDR1 is MNHNY and CDR2 is SVGAGI in the germline V gene (reference sequence). The CDR3 sequence is 17 residues long. The CDR3 loop is CASSYPLAAVTYNEQYF. As DNA, the CDR3 is TGTGCCAGCAGTTACCCTTTGGCAGCGGTAACCTACAATGAGCAGTACTTC.

This clonotype was found a few times. The chain links TRBV10-2 to TRBJ2-1; 8 bases are shared with TRBD2. CDR1 is WSHSY and CDR2 is SAAADI in the germline V gene. The V segment lost 7 bases and the J segment 7 bases; nucleotides outside the gene matches: 9. The CDR3 covers 14 residues. The CDR3 nucleotides are TGCGCCAGCAATAGAGCGGGAGTAGAAAATGAGCAGTTCTTC. Amino acid sequence: CASNRAGVENEQFF.

This clonotype appeared a few times. This chain joins TRBV11-2 and TRBJ2-1, with TRBD2 identical over 13 bases. Per the germline V gene, CDR1 is SGHAT and CDR2 is FQNNGV. The CDR3 length is 16 residues. V dropped 2 bases and J dropped 8; count of bases not matched to a gene: 6. The CDR3 DNA sequence: TGTGCCAGCAGCTTAAGGACTAGCGGGGGTGGAGATGAGCAGTTCTTC. Amino acid sequence: CASSLRTSGGGDEQFF.

This clonotype was detected only a few times. The V and J genes are TRBV6-5 and TRBJ2-3; TRBD1 might be the D (5 bases). The CDR3 is 15 residues long. V was clipped by 7 bases and J by 4 bases, with 18 bases between them. Germline values: CDR1 MNHEY, CDR2 SVGAGI. This chain's CDR3 is CASKLGLTASDTQYF. As DNA, the CDR3 is TGTGCCAGCAAATTGGGTTTGACAGCCTCAGATACGCAGTATTTT.

The gene calls are TRBV20-1 and TRBJ1-1; the D is unclear. CDR3 length: 15 amino acids. Germline values: CDR1 DFQATT, CDR2 SNEGSKA (reference sequence). V was shortened by 3 bases and J by 1 base, with 15 bases between the two germline ends. The chain's CDR3 is CSARARSWGNTEAFF. DNA for the CDR3: TGCAGTGCTAGGGCTAGGTCCTGGGGGAACACTGAAGCTTTCTTT.

This clonotype was counted a few times. V usage is TRBV7-3 and J usage is TRBJ2-3; a possible D gene is TRBD2 (7 bases). Trimming cost V 8 bases and J 4 bases, with 19 bases left between them. This CDR3 is 15 amino acids long. Germline loops: CDR1 SGHTA, CDR2 FQGTGA. The CDR3 coding sequence is TGTGCCAGCTCAGCTTACGGGGGGCGCGCAGATACGCAGTATTTT. Amino acids: CASSAYGGRADTQYF.

This clonotype was observed at least ten times. This rearrangement joins TRBV6-2 or TRBV6-3 to TRBJ2-3; tentative D call: TRBD2 (5 bases). Per germline, CDR1 MNHEY and CDR2 SVGEGT. This CDR3 has 16 amino acids. V lost 4 bases to trimming and J lost 2 bases, with 16 bases between them. CDR3 loop: CASSSGNVGNTDTQYF. CDR3 DNA sequence: TGTGCCAGCAGTTCGGGAAACGTCGGAAACACAGATACGCAGTATTTT.

Only a few counts were recorded for this clonotype. V usage is TRBV3-1 and J usage is TRBJ1-6, with 7 bases aligning to TRBD1. This CDR3 spans 16 amino acids. Per germline, CDR1 LGHDT and CDR2 YNNKEL (reference sequence). V gave up 6 bases and J gave up 5 bases; unmatched junction bases: 10. The CDR3 loop is CASRPTGRINNSPLHF. CDR3 in DNA: TGTGCCAGCAGACCGACAGGGAGAATTAATAATTCACCCCTCCACTTT.

V usage is TRBV7-2 and J usage is TRBJ1-1; D unresolved. V lost 2 bases and J lost 2, with 9 bases in between. Germline loops: CDR1 SGHTA, CDR2 FQGNSA. The CDR3 loop spans 14 amino acids. The CDR3 here is CASSLRSINTEAFF. In DNA, the CDR3 is TGTGCCAGCAGCTTACGGTCCATCAACACTGAAGCTTTCTTT.

The chain recombines TRBV28 with TRBJ2-2; 8 nucleotides align to TRBD1. The CDR3 has 16 amino acids. The V and J ends lost 11 bases and 6 bases, in that order; junction bases with no gene match: 17. Germline loops: CDR1 MDHEN, CDR2 SYDVKM. CDR3: CASSFAGGAGSGELFF. The CDR3 DNA reads TGTGCCTCCAGTTTTGCAGGGGGCGCAGGTTCCGGGGAGCTGTTTTTT.

The chain has TRBV9 and TRBJ2-3; TRBD2 agrees at 12 bases. The CDR3 loop spans 18 amino acids. The ends lost 2 bases at V and 2 bases at J; junction bases unmatched: 9. Germline V gene lookup returns CDR1 SGDLS and CDR2 YYNGEE. The CDR3 protein is CASSVHGLAGRLTDTQYF. The CDR3 DNA follows: TGTGCCAGCAGCGTCCACGGACTAGCGGGGAGACTCACAGATACGCAGTATTTT. The entire variable domain, with the rest obtained from reference TRBV9 and TRBJ2-3, is as follows: DSGVTQTPKHLITATGQRVTLRCSPRSGDLSVYWYQQSLDQGLQFLIQYYNGEERAKGNILERFSAQQFPDLHSELNLSSLELGDSALYFCASSVHGLAGRLTDTQYFGPGTRLTVL.

This clonotype is a singleton in its sample. The chain couples TRBV12-3 or TRBV12-4 to TRBJ2-5; D is uncertain. The last part of the DNA fits TRBJ2-7 better; the J call may be wrong. CDR3 length: 12 residues. The CDR3 reads CASRSAQYEQYF. The CDR3 DNA sequence: TGTGCCAGCAGATCGGCCCAATACGAGCAGTACTTC.

This clonotype turned up a few times. The chain is built from TRBV7-9 and TRBJ2-1, with TRBD2 matching over 7 bases. CDR1 is SEHNR, CDR2 FQNEAQ, per germline (reference sequence). V trimming: 5 bases; J trimming: 3 bases; junction bases outside the gene matches: 13. The CDR3 runs 17 residues. The CDR3 sequence is CASSPRDYKVLYNEQFF. The CDR3 DNA is TGTGCCAGCAGCCCCCGGGACTACAAAGTACTCTACAATGAGCAGTTCTTC.

This chain joins TRBV18 and TRBJ1-2; perhaps TRBD1 as D (5 bases). This CDR3 comprises 13 residues. The germline V gene encodes CDR1 KGHSH and CDR2 LQKENI. V was trimmed by 2 bases and J by 7 bases, leaving 11 bases between them. CDR3 residues: CASSPEGQGGYTF. The DNA of the CDR3 is TGTGCCAGCTCACCAGAGGGGCAGGGTGGCTACACCTTC.

This chain joins TRBV6-2 or TRBV6-3 and TRBJ2-3, with D possibly being TRBD2 (6 bases). The CDR3 is made up of 16 amino acids. The V gene's germline CDR1 is MNHEY and CDR2 SVGEGT. Trimming took 8 bases from V and 6 from J, leaving 24 bases between them. The CDR3 loop is CASRTVLADPLDTQYF. The CDR3 DNA follows: TGTGCCAGCCGTACTGTACTAGCAGACCCCTTGGATACGCAGTATTTT.

In regard to this clonotype: One end of the junction does not line up with germline, which may come from a read error. V and J are TRBV6-5 and TRBJ2-1, with 7 bases that match TRBD2. The germline V gene has CDR1 MNHEY and CDR2 SVGAGI. The CDR3 length is 14 residues. DNA for the CDR3: TGTGCCGGCAGTTATCGCGGGAGTATATATGAGCAGTTCTTC. This sequence encodes CAGSYRGSIYEQFF.

In regard to this clonotype: Mismatch with germline at one junction end may stem from a read error. V is TRBV3-1 and J is TRBJ1-6, with 7 bases that match TRBD1. Germline values: CDR1 LGHDT, CDR2 YNNKEL (reference sequence). There are 16 residues in the CDR3. CDR3 region: CASSPWGDSSNSALHF. CDR3 coding DNA: TGTGCCAGCAGCCCCTGGGGGGACAGTAGTAATTCAGCCCTCCACTTT.

The V gene is TRBV6-5, the J gene TRBJ2-5; 7 nucleotides align to TRBD2. The CDR3 consists of 16 residues. The germline V gene encodes CDR1 MNHEY and CDR2 SVGAGI. The ends lost 8 bases at V and 11 bases at J; junction bases unmatched: 23. Here the CDR3 reads CASARGLGSGTGEQYF. The CDR3 nucleotides are TGTGCCAGCGCGCGGGGATTAGGAAGCGGGACGGGGGAGCAGTACTTC.

The chain employs TRBV7-9 and TRBJ2-1; 12 nucleotides line up with TRBD2. After removal of 2 bases from V and 3 bases from J, the junction contained 5 bases not matched to a gene. The CDR3 runs 17 residues. CDR1 is SEHNR and CDR2 is FQNEAQ in the germline V gene (reference sequence). The CDR3 nucleotides read TGTGCCAGCAGCTTAAAGCTAGCGGGAGGGCACTACAATGAGCAGTTCTTC. Translating gives CASSLKLAGGHYNEQFF.

The chain recombines TRBV12-3 or TRBV12-4 with TRBJ2-5, with D unresolved. This CDR3 spans 14 amino acids. V was trimmed by 0 bases and J by 11 bases, leaving 16 bases between them. The CDR3 is CASSLAEIYNEQYF. The CDR3 region has the DNA TGTGCCAGCAGTTTAGCGGAGATATACAATGAGCAGTACTTC.

There are a few counts of this clonotype. The chain recombines TRBV10-2 with TRBJ2-5; D call uncertain. The CDR3 sequence is 15 residues long. The ends were cut back, 3 bases at V and 1 base at J, with 12 bases in the middle. CDR1 is WSHSY, CDR2 SAAADI, per germline. CDR3 region: CASSETVWGQETQYF. The DNA of the CDR3 is TGCGCCAGCAGTGAAACAGTTTGGGGCCAAGAGACCCAGTACTTC.

This clonotype has a handful of counts. The chain recombines TRBV7-2 with TRBJ2-5; the match to TRBD2 covers 12 bases. The J call could be wrong; TRBJ2-7 is a better fit for the DNA end. The CDR3 extends over 15 amino acids. Germline CDR1 reads SGHTA; CDR2 reads FQGNSA. CDR3 DNA sequence: TGTGCCAGCAGCTCGGGACTAGCGGGCCGCTACGAGCAGTACTTC. Protein product: CASSSGLAGRYEQYF.

This chain uses TRBV7-7 with TRBJ2-1; TRBD2 aligns across 11 bases. The CDR3 covers 16 residues. From germline, CDR1 is SSHAT and CDR2 FNYEAQ (reference sequence). V lost 4 bases and J lost 9; bases outside the gene matches: 11. CDR3 amino acids: CASSSVSGRAQGEQFF. For the CDR3, the DNA is TGTGCCAGCAGCTCGGTTAGCGGGAGGGCCCAGGGTGAGCAGTTCTTC.

The rearrangement uses TRBV3-1 and TRBJ2-7; D not certain. Germline CDR1 is LGHDT and CDR2 is YNNKEL (reference sequence). Deletions cut 4 bases from V and 2 bases from J, with 12 bases between. The CDR3 contains 14 residues. The CDR3 bases are TGTGCCAGCAGCCCTTGGACGGACGCCTACGAGCAGTACTTC. It translates to CASSPWTDAYEQYF.

The sample holds many counts of this clonotype. The chain links TRBV7-9 to TRBJ2-7; TRBD1 or TRBD2 may be the D gene (5 bases each). The CDR3 has 13 residues. Germline values: CDR1 SEHNR, CDR2 FQNEAQ (reference sequence). The V gene lost 6 bases and the J gene lost 0 bases, with 9 bases spanning the gap. CDR3 DNA sequence: TGTGCCAGCAGTTCCGGGACCTCCTACGAGCAGTACTTC. This gives the protein CASSSGTSYEQYF.

This clonotype was found a few times. V usage is TRBV4-3 and J usage is TRBJ2-1, with D uncertain. Germline V gene lookup returns CDR1 LGHNA and CDR2 YSLEER. The V and J ends lost 1 base and 10 bases respectively, with 11 bases between them. The CDR3 is 13 amino acids. The chain's CDR3 is CASSQVGRREQFF. The CDR3 coding sequence is TGCGCCAGCAGCCAAGTTGGTCGGCGGGAGCAGTTCTTC.